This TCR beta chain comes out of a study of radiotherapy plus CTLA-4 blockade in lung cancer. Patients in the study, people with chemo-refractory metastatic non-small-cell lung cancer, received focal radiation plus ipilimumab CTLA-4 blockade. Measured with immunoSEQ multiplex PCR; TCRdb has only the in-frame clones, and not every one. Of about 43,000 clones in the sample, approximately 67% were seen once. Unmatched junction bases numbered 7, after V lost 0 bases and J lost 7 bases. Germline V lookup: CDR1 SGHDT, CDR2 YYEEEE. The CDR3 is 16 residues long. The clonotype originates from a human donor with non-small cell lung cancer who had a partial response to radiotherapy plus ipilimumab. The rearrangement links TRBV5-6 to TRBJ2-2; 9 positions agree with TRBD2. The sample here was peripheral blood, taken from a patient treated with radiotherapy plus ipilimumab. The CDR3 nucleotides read TGTGCCAGCAGCTTGGTGACTAGCGGAGGAGGCGGGGAGCTGTTTTTT. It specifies CASSLVTSGGGGELFF.